This T cell receptor beta chain was captured by sequencing in a study of blood T cell repertoires in COVID-19. Study summary: Italy, Spain and the United States were the sources of the convalescent and acute COVID-19 samples. In each case, the material was cDNA or gDNA derived from T cells, B-cell-depleted T cells, or PBMCs.

CDR3 length: 13 residues. Germline CDR1 reads GTSNPN; CDR2 reads SVGIG (reference sequence). V dropped 8 bases and J dropped 10 bases, with 20 bases sitting between them. Original processing methods: Amplification with reference gene primers provided the estimates of nucleated cell counts. Profiled with immunoSEQ multiplex PCR; TCRdb holds only in-frame clones, not every one. That table furnishes V, J and clone size, whereas the DNA furnished D and trimming. The sample contains under 200,000 clones, 90% to 95% of which appear only once. The clonotype originates from a man aged 45-60 years with acute or convalescent COVID-19. This chain links TRBV30 with TRBJ1-4; the D is unclear. Sequenced material: peripheral blood. CDR3: CAAQTGGEGKLFF. CDR3 nucleotides: TGTGCCGCCCAGACGGGAGGTGAGGGAAAACTGTTTTTT.